These T cell receptor beta chains were read from a single sample in a study of cytomegalovirus exposure and HLA in healthy donors. Measured with immunoSEQ multiplex PCR; TCRdb has only the in-frame clones, and not every one. Here the sample spans some 110,000 clones, over 75% being singletons. The source material was PBMCs. The source is a man in his sixties in good health and CMV-seropositive. CDR3s include the opening cysteine and the closing phenylalanine or tryptophan. D genes are given only for firm matches. A row's size may be missing; if present it is once, few, many or a size class.

J gene | V gene | clone size | D gene | CDR3 DNA | CDR3 protein
TRBJ1-5 | TRBV5-1 | . | TRBD1 | TGCGCCAGCAGCTTGACAGGGGGGATCAGTCAGCCCCAGCATTTT | CASSLTGGISQPQHF
TRBJ2-1 | TRBV5-1 | once | TRBD1 | TGCGCCAGCAGCTTGGTGGGGACAGGGGTGATCAATGAGCAGTTCTTC | CASSLVGTGVINEQFF
TRBJ1-1 | TRBV30 | few | . | TGTGCCTGGAGTCCCCTCGTCCCGGGCACTGAAGCTTTCTTT | CAWSPLVPGTEAFF
TRBJ2-2 | TRBV7-2 | . | . | TGTGCCAGCAGCTCCCGAGGAGGGTTCATCACCGGGGAGCTGTTTTTT | CASSSRGGFITGELFF
TRBJ1-3 | TRBV5-4 | . | . | TGTGCCAGCAGCTCACTGAACTCTGGAAACACCATATATTTT | CASSSLNSGNTIYF
TRBJ2-7 | TRBV30 | . | . | TGTGCCTGGAGTGTAGTATTAACGGGGGAGCAGTACTTC | CAWSVVLTGEQYF
TRBJ2-1 | TRBV6-5 | . | . | TGTGCCAGCAGTTACAAATTGGGGGGACCTGAGCAGTTCTTC | CASSYKLGGPEQFF
TRBJ2-5 | TRBV29-1 | once | TRBD2 | TGCAGCGTTGAAGAGTCCGGGACTAGTTCGGAGTCGGAGTACTTC | CSVEESGTSSESEYF
TRBJ2-1 | TRBV7-8 | once | TRBD2 | TGTGCCAGCAGCTTAGGGACTAGCGGTTCCAATGAGCAGTTCTTC | CASSLGTSGSNEQFF
TRBJ2-1 | TRBV7-3 | . | . | TGTGCCAGCAGCTTACGGCCCGGGGTCGGGAGCTCCTACAATGAGCAGTTCTTC | CASSLRPGVGSSYNEQFF
TRBJ2-7 | TRBV2 | . | . | TGTGCCAGCAGTGATTTATCAGGACGGGGCGAGCAGTACTTC | CASSDLSGRGEQYF
TRBJ2-2 | TRBV5-4 | . | TRBD1 | TGTGCCAGCAGCTTGGGTGGTCGGGGGACAGGAGGGCTGTTTTTT | CASSLGGRGTGGLFF
TRBJ1-5 | TRBV28 | . | TRBD1 | TGTGCCAGCAGTTCGGGGCAGGGGGGACAGCCCCAGCATTTT | CASSSGQGGQPQHF
TRBJ2-3 | TRBV6-4 | many | . | TGTGCCAGCAGTGACTCAGGGGGATTCCACACAGATACGCAGTATTTT | CASSDSGGFHTDTQYF
TRBJ1-5 | TRBV7-6 | . | . | TGTGCCAGCAGCCCCGGACAGTCTTATAGCAATCAGCCCCAGCATTTT | CASSPGQSYSNQPQHF
TRBJ2-3 | TRBV14 | . | . | TGTGCCAGCAGCCAAGCCCAGCTGTGGGGGGCAGATACGCAGTATTTT | CASSQAQLWGADTQYF
TRBJ1-4 | TRBV7-9 | once | . | TGTGCCAGCAGCTTCTTAGGGGTCGATGAAAAACTGTTTTTT | CASSFLGVDEKLFF
TRBJ1-4 | TRBV19 | medium-sized | . | TGTGCCAGTAGCTTTCCTGAGCAACTGGAGGAAAAACTGTTTTTT | CASSFPEQLEEKLFF
TRBJ2-1 | TRBV2 | once | TRBD2 | TGTGCCAGCAGTACTTCTAGCGGGGGGAACAATGAGCAGTTCTTC | CASSTSSGGNNEQFF
TRBJ2-3 | TRBV5-4 | . | . | TGTGCCAGCAGCTTGGACTACCGCGGGGATACGCAGTATTTT | CASSLDYRGDTQYF
TRBJ1-2 | TRBV15 | . | . | TGTGCCACCAGCAGAGATCTTAACAGGGAAGGCTACACCTTC | CATSRDLNREGYTF
TRBJ1-2 | TRBV11-3 | . | . | TGTGCCAGCAGCCAAGGGGGTCTTGGCTACACCTTC | CASSQGGLGYTF
TRBJ2-1 | TRBV18 | . | . | TGTGCCAGCTCACCGGAGGACAATGAGCAGTTCTTC | CASSPEDNEQFF
TRBJ2-7 | TRBV5-5 | . | TRBD2 | TGTGCCAGCAGCTTGGTTCTAGCGGGGGCCTACGAGCAGTACTTC | CASSLVLAGAYEQYF
TRBJ1-6 | TRBV19 | . | . | TGTGCCAGCACAGAGCATTATAATTCACCCCTCCACTTT | CASTEHYNSPLHF
TRBJ2-1 | TRBV19 | . | . | TGTGCCAGTAGTAACCGGGACTGGCAGTTCTTC | CASSNRDWQFF
TRBJ1-2 | TRBV6-1 | . | TRBD1 | TGTGCCAGCAGTGAATATGACAGGGGCTATGGCTACACCTTC | CASSEYDRGYGYTF
TRBJ1-2 | TRBV5-1 | . | TRBD1 | TGCGCCAGCAGCCTTCGGACAGGGGAGGATGGCTACACCTTC | CASSLRTGEDGYTF
TRBJ1-4 | TRBV7-9 | . | . | TGTGCCAGCAGCTTCGGGCAGGGTGTCGGGCGGAATGAAAAACTGTTTTTT | CASSFGQGVGRNEKLFF
TRBJ1-5 | TRBV18 | . | TRBD1 | TGTGCCAGCTCATCCCTGCAACAGGGGAGGAGGCAGCCCCAGCATTTT | CASSSLQQGRRQPQHF
TRBJ1-2 | TRBV19 | . | TRBD1 | TGTGCCAGTAGTTCCCGACAGGGGGCCGGGGGCTACACCTTC | CASSSRQGAGGYTF
TRBJ2-1 | TRBV5-1 | . | TRBD1 | TGCGCCACCTCGCCGGGGACAGCTTACAATGAGCAGTTCTTC | CATSPGTAYNEQFF
TRBJ1-6 | TRBV19 | . | . | TGTGCCAGTAGTGTTCGGGAGCCCCAACCCCTCCACTTT | CASSVREPQPLHF
TRBJ1-4 | TRBV15 | . | . | TGTGCCACCAGCAGAGATTGGAGGGGAGGGGAAAAACTGTTTTTT | CATSRDWRGGEKLFF
TRBJ2-3 | TRBV29-1 | few | . | TGCAGCGTTGGGGGGTCGGCTAGCGAGTCAGCGGATACGCAGTATTTT | CSVGGSASESADTQYF
TRBJ2-2 | TRBV11-3 | . | TRBD1 | TGTGCCAGCAGCCCCGGACAGGGACGGACCGGGGAGCTGTTTTTT | CASSPGQGRTGELFF
TRBJ2-7 | TRBV18 | once | . | TGTGCCAGCTCACCACCTATAGCCTACGAGCAGTACTTC | CASSPPIAYEQYF
TRBJ2-7 | TRBV6-5 | . | . | TGTGCTTCCTTAGGGGGAACGGGCGAGCAGTACTTC | CASLGGTGEQYF
TRBJ1-2 | TRBV12-5 | . | . | TGTGCTAGTGGTCTATCCTCACAGGCGGGCTACACCTTC | CASGLSSQAGYTF
TRBJ1-1 | TRBV18 | few | . | TGTGCCAGCTCAGAGGGAATGAACACTGAAGCTTTCTTT | CASSEGMNTEAFF
TRBJ1-5 | TRBV7-6 | . | . | TGTGCCAGCAGCTCGGACACAAGGGGCAATCAGCCCCAGCATTTT | CASSSDTRGNQPQHF
TRBJ1-5 | TRBV4-1 | few | . | TGCGCCAGCAGCCATCTCACGGACAAGTATCAGCCCCAGCATTTT | CASSHLTDKYQPQHF
TRBJ2-7 | TRBV27 | few | TRBD1 | TGTGCCAGCAGGCTAGGACAGGGACACTACGAGCAGTACTTC | CASRLGQGHYEQYF
TRBJ1-2 | TRBV29-1 | . | . | TGCAGCGTTTCAGCAGGGAACTATGGCTACACCTTC | CSVSAGNYGYTF
TRBJ2-1 | TRBV7-6 | . | . | TGTGCCAGCAGTAATTCCAGGTCCTACAATGAGCAGTTCTTC | CASSNSRSYNEQFF
TRBJ2-7 | TRBV27 | . | TRBD1 | TGTGCCAGCAGTCCACCGGGACAGGGACACTACGAGCAGTACTTC | CASSPPGQGHYEQYF
TRBJ1-1 | TRBV2 | few | TRBD1 | TGTGCCAGCTCGGGACAGGCCGAAGCTTTCTTT | CASSGQAEAFF
TRBJ2-7 | TRBV27 | . | TRBD2 | TGTGCCAGCAGTCCTTACCAGCGGGGGGAGGAGCAGTACTTC | CASSPYQRGEEQYF
TRBJ2-5 | TRBV19 | . | . | TGTGCCAGTAGTATTTCAGAGGCGTCCCGGGAGACCCAGTACTTC | CASSISEASRETQYF
TRBJ2-7 | TRBV4-1 | . | TRBD1 | TGCGCCAGCAGCCAAAAACAGGGGCCCTACCCTTCCTACGAGCAGTACTTC | CASSQKQGPYPSYEQYF
TRBJ2-2 | TRBV5-1 | . | . | TGCGCCAGCAGCTTCCAGGGGAACACCGGGGAGCTGTTTTTT | CASSFQGNTGELFF
TRBJ2-5 | TRBV5-1 | . | . | TGCGCCAGCAGCCCGGGCCAAGAGACCCAGTACTTC | CASSPGQETQYF
TRBJ1-2 | TRBV9 | once | . | TGTGCCAGCAGCCCCTGGCTGGAGCCCAACTATGGCTACACCTTC | CASSPWLEPNYGYTF